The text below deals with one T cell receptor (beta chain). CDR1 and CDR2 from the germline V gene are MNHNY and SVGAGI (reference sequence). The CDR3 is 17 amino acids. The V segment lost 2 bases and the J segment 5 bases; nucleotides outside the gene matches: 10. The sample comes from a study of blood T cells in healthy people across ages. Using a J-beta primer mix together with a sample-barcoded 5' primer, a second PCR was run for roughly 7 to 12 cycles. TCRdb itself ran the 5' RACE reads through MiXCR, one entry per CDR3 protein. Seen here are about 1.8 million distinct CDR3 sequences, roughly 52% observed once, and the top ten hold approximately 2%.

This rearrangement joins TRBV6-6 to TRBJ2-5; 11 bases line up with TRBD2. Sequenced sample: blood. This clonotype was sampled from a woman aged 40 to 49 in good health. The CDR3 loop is CASSYISSGGARETQYF. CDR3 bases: TGTGCCAGCAGTTACATCAGTAGCGGGGGGGCTCGGGAGACCCAGTACTTC.